A selection of T cell receptor beta chains follows, all from one sample in a study of blood T cell repertoires in COVID-19. Libraries were prepared by immunoSEQ multiplex PCR; TCRdb keeps only in-frame clonotypes and omits some of them. The sample carries 130,000 to 150,000 clones, 70% to 90% recorded once. The sequencing input was peripheral blood. These receptors all stem from an older woman with COVID-19, enrolled during active disease. The CDR3 runs from the conserved cysteine through the conserved F or W. D genes are given only for firm matches. The size field is filled for only some rows; it gives once, few, many or a size class.

clone_size	d_call	v_call	j_call	cdr3_aa	cdr3_nt
NA	TRBD1	TRBV11-1	TRBJ2-5	CASSLSQGETQYF	TGTGCCAGCAGCCTTTCACAGGGGGAGACCCAGTACTTC
NA	NA	TRBV29-1	TRBJ1-1	CSVNFYTEAFF	TGCAGCGTTAATTTCTACACTGAAGCTTTCTTT
once	TRBD2	TRBV30	TRBJ2-4	CAWSGTGTRDIQYF	TGTGCCTGGAGCGGTACCGGGACTAGAGACATTCAGTACTTC
few	NA	TRBV7-3	TRBJ2-7	CASSLFGGTSYEQYF	TGTGCCAGCAGCTTATTCGGGGGAACCTCCTACGAGCAGTACTTC
NA	NA	TRBV6-5	TRBJ2-7	CASTLRRLTNEQYF	TGTGCCAGCACTCTCCGGAGGCTAACAAACGAGCAGTACTTC
NA	TRBD2	TRBV4-3	TRBJ2-7	CASSPGLAGAYEQYF	TGCGCCAGCAGCCCCGGACTAGCCGGGGCCTACGAGCAGTACTTC
NA	TRBD1	TRBV18	TRBJ1-1	CASSPAGTGTAEAFF	TGTGCCAGCTCACCTGCCGGGACAGGGACGGCTGAAGCTTTCTTT
NA	TRBD1	TRBV19	TRBJ1-2	CASSWNRGAGYGYTF	TGTGCCAGTAGTTGGAACAGGGGGGCGGGCTATGGCTACACCTTC
few	NA	TRBV7-6	TRBJ1-1	CASSHNRERGTEAFF	TGTGCCAGCAGCCACAACAGGGAGAGGGGCACTGAAGCTTTCTTT
NA	NA	TRBV2	TRBJ2-7	CASRPRVPGHYEQYF	TGTGCCAGCAGGCCCAGAGTACCAGGACACTACGAGCAGTACTTC